Here is one TCR beta chain with its context. The CDR3 length is 14 residues. Germline V CDR1 and CDR2: MDHEN, SYDVKM. The J segment lost 6 bases and the V segment lost 1 base, leaving 3 bases of the junction unmatched. This sample is part of a study of blood T cell repertoires in COVID-19. Study information: Samples taken during acute and convalescent COVID-19 were collected in the United States, Italy and Spain.

Original handling: Reference gene primer amplification gave nucleated cell count estimates. Measured with immunoSEQ multiplex PCR; TCRdb has only the in-frame clones, and not every one. That table furnishes V, J and clone size, whereas the DNA furnished D and trimming. This table has 290,000 or so clones, roughly nine tenths appearing once. The material sequenced was peripheral blood. The sequence was collected from a woman aged 25 to 39 with COVID-19, enrolled during active disease. This chain links TRBV28 with TRBJ1-2; 9 bases map to TRBD1. The CDR3 sequence is CASSLSTGGNGYTF. The CDR3 region has the DNA TGTGCCAGCAGTTTATCGACAGGGGGTAATGGCTACACCTTC.